The next 6 T cell receptor beta chains were all read from a single sample in a study of beta chain features in type 1 diabetes. Expressed TCRB transcripts were sequenced after all isolated RNA was converted to cDNA. Profiled with immunoSEQ multiplex PCR; TCRdb holds only in-frame clones, not every one. This table holds 300,000 to 450,000 clones, around 20% found once. Material: naive CD4+ T cells from blood. These receptors originate from a woman in her late teens or twenties in good health.

The CDR3 DNA follows: TGTGCCAGCAGCGCACCCGGGGGGCCGGAGGAGACCCAGTACTTC. Its translation: CASSAPGGPEETQYF. The chain has TRBV5-6 and TRBJ2-5, with a weak D call TRBD2 (7 bases). Trimming shortened V by 4 bases and J by 5 bases, and 18 bases separated the two germline ends. The CDR3 is 15 residues long. Germline lookup yields CDR1 SGHDT and CDR2 YYEEEE.

J is TRBJ2-7 and V is TRBV7-2, with TRBD1 matching 8 bases. V was clipped by 4 bases and J by 8 bases; unmatched bases: 13. CDR1 and CDR2 (germline): SGHTA, FQGNSA. CDR3 length equals 15 residues. CDR3 amino acids: CASSSPGTGTLQQYF. CDR3 DNA: TGTGCCAGCAGCTCCCCCGGGACAGGTACATTACAGCAGTACTTC.

About this clone: Other DNA sequences from this sample encode an identical CDR3 as well. The chain joins TRBV7-9 to TRBJ2-5; a possible D gene is TRBD1 (5 bases). The V gene's germline CDR1 is SEHNR and CDR2 FQNEAQ (reference sequence). The ends were cut back, 0 bases at V and 4 bases at J, with 6 bases in the middle. The length of the CDR3 is 13 residues. The chain's CDR3 is CASSLAGAETQYF. The CDR3 bases are TGTGCCAGCAGCTTAGCAGGGGCAGAGACCCAGTACTTC.

This clone was picked up a small number of times. The CDR3 DNA follows: TGTGCCAGCAGCTTGGCCGGAGGGGATACGCAGTATTTT. Protein product: CASSLAGGDTQYF. V gene TRBV5-4 combines with J gene TRBJ2-3, with a tentative D call TRBD2 (6 bases). With 0 bases removed from V and 6 bases from J, the gap between germline ends came to 8 bases. This CDR3 is built from 13 residues. Germline V lookup: CDR1 SGHNT, CDR2 YYREEE (reference sequence).

The chain joins TRBV5-6 to TRBJ2-5, with 8 positions matching TRBD1. V trimming: 4 bases; J trimming: 5 bases; junction bases outside the gene matches: 4. CDR3 length: 13 amino acids. The germline gives CDR1 SGHDT, CDR2 YYEEEE. DNA for the CDR3: TGTGCCAGCAGCCGACAGGGGATGGAGACCCAGTACTTC. Amino acid sequence: CASSRQGMETQYF.

The chain recombines TRBV9 with TRBJ2-1; 11 bases are shared with TRBD2. The ends lost 4 bases at V and 4 bases at J; junction bases unmatched: 13. Germline V gives CDR1 SGDLS, CDR2 YYNGEE. The CDR3 spans 18 residues. This chain's CDR3 is CASSFRSGTSGRYNEQFF. CDR3 DNA sequence: TGTGCCAGCAGCTTCCGTTCCGGGACTAGCGGTCGGTACAATGAGCAGTTCTTC.